This entry lists 6 T cell receptor beta chains sequenced from one sample in a study of shared clonotypes between healthy human individuals. Terminally differentiated effector memory CD45RA+ cells were excluded from the naive CD8 cells, which were CD45RO-negative and positively selected for CCR7. This table comes from immunoSEQ multiplex PCR, and its TCRdb copy is limited to in-frame clones, with some not included. This table has about 2.1 million clones, approximately 92% appearing once. Sequenced: naive CD8+ T cells from PBMCs. The receptors originated from a man aged 18 to 30 in good health. Some clones in this sample may be carry-over from other donors' samples.

This chain connects TRBV7-9 to TRBJ2-7; a weak D match, TRBD1 (6 bases). The CDR3 length is 16 residues. V was clipped by 4 bases and J by 1 base, with 17 bases between them. Germline CDR1 reads SEHNR; CDR2 reads FQNEAQ (reference sequence). The CDR3 protein is CASSSRQGQDSYEQYF. CDR3 in DNA: TGTGCCAGCAGCTCCCGGCAGGGGCAGGATTCCTACGAGCAGTACTTC.

The chain combines TRBV13 with TRBJ1-1; D is unresolved. Germline V gene lookup returns CDR1 PRHDT and CDR2 FYEKMQ (reference sequence). The CDR3 is 15 amino acids. V was clipped by 5 bases and J by 3 bases, with 16 bases between them. The CDR3 spells CASSVPGHYYTEAFF. Here the CDR3 DNA reads TGTGCCAGCAGCGTCCCGGGCCACTATTACACTGAAGCTTTCTTT.

A note on this clone: This specimen includes other DNA sequences encoding the same CDR3. This chain connects TRBV28 to TRBJ2-7, with D possibly being TRBD1 (5 bases). Trimming left V 2 bases short and J 4 bases short, with 9 bases between. Germline assignment: CDR1 MDHEN and CDR2 SYDVKM. The CDR3 is 13 residues long. The CDR3: CASSLGRGYEQYF. The CDR3 DNA sequence: TGTGCCAGCAGTTTAGGAAGGGGATACGAGCAGTACTTC.

The V call is TRBV27, the J call TRBJ2-7; possibly TRBD1 or TRBD2 for D (7 bases each). The CDR3 extends over 16 amino acids. The V and J ends lost 0 bases and 2 bases respectively, with 14 bases between them. Germline values: CDR1 MNHEY, CDR2 SMNVEV (reference sequence). CDR3 sequence reads: CASSLSWAGGAYEQYF. CDR3 coding DNA: TGTGCCAGCAGTTTATCCTGGGCAGGGGGGGCCTACGAGCAGTACTTC.

The J gene is TRBJ2-1, the V gene TRBV4-1, with 7 bases that match TRBD2. Germline values: CDR1 MGHRA, CDR2 YSYEKL. The V segment lost 9 bases and the J segment 4 bases; nucleotides outside the gene matches: 6. This CDR3 spans 13 amino acids. CDR3 nucleotide sequence: TGCGCCAGTGGGCTAGCGGTATACAATGAGCAGTTCTTC. Translating gives CASGLAVYNEQFF.

The V and J genes are TRBV9 and TRBJ2-1; possible D gene TRBD2, 5 bases. The CDR3 is 13 residues long. The V gene's germline CDR1 is SGDLS and CDR2 YYNGEE. V was shortened by 2 bases and J by 8 bases, with 11 bases between the two germline ends. The chain's CDR3 is CASSVDPRDEQFF. The CDR3 DNA reads TGTGCCAGCAGCGTCGACCCGAGGGATGAGCAGTTCTTC. The full variable domain, with the rest looked up from reference TRBV9 and TRBJ2-1, is DSGVTQTPKHLITATGQRVTLRCSPRSGDLSVYWYQQSLDQGLQFLIQYYNGEERAKGNILERFSAQQFPDLHSELNLSSLELGDSALYFCASSVDPRDEQFFGPGTRLTVL.